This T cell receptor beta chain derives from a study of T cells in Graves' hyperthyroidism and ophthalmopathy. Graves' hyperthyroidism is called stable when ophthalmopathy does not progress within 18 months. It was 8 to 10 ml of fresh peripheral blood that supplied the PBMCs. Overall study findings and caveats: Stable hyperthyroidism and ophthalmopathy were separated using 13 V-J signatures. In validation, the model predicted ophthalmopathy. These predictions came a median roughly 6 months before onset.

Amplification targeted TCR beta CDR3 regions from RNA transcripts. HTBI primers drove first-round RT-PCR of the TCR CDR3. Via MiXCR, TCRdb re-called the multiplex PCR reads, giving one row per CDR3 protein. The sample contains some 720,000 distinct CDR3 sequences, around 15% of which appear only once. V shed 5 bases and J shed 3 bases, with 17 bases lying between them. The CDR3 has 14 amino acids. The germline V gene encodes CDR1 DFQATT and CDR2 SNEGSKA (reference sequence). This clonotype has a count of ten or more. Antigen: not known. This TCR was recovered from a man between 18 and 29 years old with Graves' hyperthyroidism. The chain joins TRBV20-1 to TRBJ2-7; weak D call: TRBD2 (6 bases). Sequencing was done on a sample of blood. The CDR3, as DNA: TGCAGTGCTGATATTCGGGGGTCAAACTACGAGCAGTACTTC. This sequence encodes CSADIRGSNYEQYF.